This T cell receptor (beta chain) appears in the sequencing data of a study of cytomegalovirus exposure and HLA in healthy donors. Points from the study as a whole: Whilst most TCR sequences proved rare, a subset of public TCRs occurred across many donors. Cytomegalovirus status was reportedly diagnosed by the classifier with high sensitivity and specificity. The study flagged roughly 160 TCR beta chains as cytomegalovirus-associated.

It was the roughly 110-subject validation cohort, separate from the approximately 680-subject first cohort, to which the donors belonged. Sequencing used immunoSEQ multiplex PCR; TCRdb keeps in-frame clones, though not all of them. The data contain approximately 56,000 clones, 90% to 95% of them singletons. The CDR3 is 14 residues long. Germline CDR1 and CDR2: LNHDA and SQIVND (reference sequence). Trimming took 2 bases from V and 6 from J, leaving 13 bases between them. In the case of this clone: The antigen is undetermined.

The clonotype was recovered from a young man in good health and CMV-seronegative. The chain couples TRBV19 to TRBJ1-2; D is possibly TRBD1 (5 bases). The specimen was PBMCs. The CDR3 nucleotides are TGTGCCAGTAGTATACAGGGAACTACGGATGGCTACACCTTC. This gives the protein CASSIQGTTDGYTF. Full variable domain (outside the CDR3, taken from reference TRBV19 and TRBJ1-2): DGGITQSPKYLFRKEGQNVTLSCEQNLNHDAMYWYRQDPGQGLRLIYYSQIVNDFQKGDIAEGYSVSREKKESFPLTVTSAQKNPTAFYLCASSIQGTTDGYTFGSGTRLTVV.